These 20 T cell receptor beta chains originate from one sample sequenced in a study of blood T cells in healthy people across ages. PCR was performed a second time for about 6 to 12 cycles using a sample-barcoded 5' primer and a J-beta primer mix. TCRdb analysed the 5' RACE reads with MiXCR anew, one entry per CDR3 protein. In the table there are about a million distinct CDR3 sequences, roughly 47% of which are singletons. The sequenced sample consisted of blood. Source of these receptors: a woman aged 55-69 years in good health.

The J gene is TRBJ1-4, the V gene TRBV12-3 or TRBV12-4; D call uncertain. V gave up 5 bases and J gave up 0 bases, with 7 bases separating them. The CDR3 is made up of 14 amino acids. The CDR3 region has the DNA TGTGCCAGCAGTGATAGACCAACTAATGAAAAACTGTTTTTT. Protein sequence: CASSDRPTNEKLFF.

This clonotype was seen a few times. The chain is built from TRBV12-3 or TRBV12-4 and TRBJ2-6; TRBD1 agrees at 7 bases. Trimming at V came to 1 base and at J to 0 bases, leaving 9 bases not matched to a gene. The CDR3 has 19 amino acids. The CDR3 region is CASSLGLPGQRSGANVLTF. CDR3 DNA: TGTGCCAGCAGTTTAGGACTCCCGGGACAGCGCTCTGGGGCCAACGTCCTGACTTTC.

The chain employs TRBV9 and TRBJ2-3, with D tentatively TRBD1 or TRBD2 (6 bases each). The V end lost 4 bases, the J end lost 2 bases, and 23 bases lay between the germline ends. The CDR3 extends over 18 amino acids. Germline loops: CDR1 SGDLS, CDR2 YYNGEE. DNA of the CDR3: TGTGCCAGCAGCCCGAGGAGGCGGACAGCGGGCCTCACAGATACGCAGTATTTT. It yields the protein CASSPRRRTAGLTDTQYF.

The chain combines TRBV2 with TRBJ2-5, with 8 positions matching TRBD2. Germline V gene sequence: CDR1 SNHLY, CDR2 FYNNEI. This CDR3 is built from 13 residues. J gave up 11 bases and V 5 bases, and 10 bases lay outside the gene matches. DNA of the CDR3: TGTGCCAGCAGTTTGGGACTAGGAAAAATACAGTACTTC. The encoded protein is CASSLGLGKIQYF.

The chain employs TRBV12-3 or TRBV12-4 and TRBJ2-3; 8 nucleotides match TRBD2. With V trimmed by 3 bases and J by 0 bases, 5 bases remained unmatched. The CDR3 is made up of 16 amino acids. The DNA for the CDR3 is TGTGCCAGCAGTTTCGGAGCGGGAGTCAGCACAGATACGCAGTATTTT. Translating it yields CASSFGAGVSTDTQYF.

The rearrangement joins TRBV28 to TRBJ2-5; 14 nucleotides line up with TRBD2. V dropped 1 base and J dropped 2; count of bases not matched to a gene: 3. The germline V gene encodes CDR1 MDHEN and CDR2 SYDVKM. This CDR3 is built from 17 residues. The CDR3 protein is CASSLLGTSGSQETQYF. The CDR3, as DNA: TGTGCCAGCAGTTTATTGGGGACTAGCGGGAGTCAAGAGACCCAGTACTTC.

This chain connects TRBV5-1 to TRBJ1-1; TRBD1 might be the D (6 bases). This CDR3 region has 15 residues. From germline, CDR1 is SGHRS and CDR2 YFSETQ. V shed 2 bases and J shed 4 bases, with 15 bases lying between them. In nucleotides, the CDR3 is TGCGCCAGCAGCTTAACAGGGAACGGGGCCACTGAAGCTTTCTTT. Translation gives CASSLTGNGATEAFF. Drawing the rest from reference TRBV5-1 and TRBJ1-1, the complete variable domain is KAGVTQTPRYLIKTRGQQVTLSCSPISGHRSVSWYQQTPGQGLQFLFEYFSETQRNKGNFPGRFSGRQFSNSRSEMNVSTLELGDSALYLCASSLTGNGATEAFFGQGTRLTVV.

The gene calls are TRBV20-1 and TRBJ2-1, with D hard to call. The length of the CDR3 is 14 residues. CDR1 is DFQATT and CDR2 is SNEGSKA in the germline V gene (reference sequence). Trimming took off 1 base at V and 10 bases at J, with 17 bases between the two ends. CDR3 in DNA: TGCAGTGCTAGAGTGGCCAGCTCAATGGGGGAGCAGTTCTTC. Amino acid sequence: CSARVASSMGEQFF.

The chain joins TRBV4-2 to TRBJ1-2; maybe TRBD1 (5 bases). This CDR3 has 16 residues. Trimming took off 0 bases at V and 4 bases at J, with 15 bases between the two ends. CDR1 is LGHNA and CDR2 is YNFKEQ in the germline V gene. The CDR3 DNA is TGTGCCAGCAGCCAAGATCTCGGCGGGGCGAGCTATGGCTACACCTTC. Protein: CASSQDLGGASYGYTF.

The chain is built from TRBV7-2 and TRBJ2-4; TRBD1 is a possible D gene (5 bases). Near its end, the DNA agrees better with TRBJ2-7, so the J call may be wrong. The CDR3 spans 14 residues. Germline CDR1 and CDR2: SGHTA and FQGNSA. The CDR3 DNA sequence: TGTGCCAGCAGCGTAAGCCCGACAGACCACGAGCAGTACTTC. It is translated as CASSVSPTDHEQYF.

This clonotype has a single count. The chain joins TRBV7-9 to TRBJ2-1; D is perhaps TRBD2 (6 bases). V lost 5 bases to trimming and J lost 7 bases, with 15 bases between them. The CDR3 is made up of 14 amino acids. The germline CDR1 and CDR2 sequences are SEHNR and FQNEAQ (reference sequence). CDR3 sequence: CASSLREIGNEQFF. The CDR3 nucleotides read TGTGCCAGCAGCCTACGGGAGATCGGGAATGAGCAGTTCTTC.

In regard to this clonotype: Being one base from a much bigger clone, this may be a read error. V gene TRBV28 combines with J gene TRBJ2-5; 12 positions agree with TRBD2. The germline gives CDR1 MDHEN, CDR2 SYDVKM. The CDR3 is 15 amino acids. Germline trimming cut 6 bases from V and 11 bases from J; bases unmatched to any gene: 13. This chain's CDR3 is CASSQTSGSKNEQYF. In DNA, the CDR3 is TGTGCCAGCAGCCAGACTAGCGGGAGTAAAAATGAGCAGTACTTC. The whole variable domain, remainder taken from reference TRBV28 and TRBJ2-5, is DVKVTQSSRYLVKRTGEKVFLECVQDMDHENMFWYRQDPGLGLRLIYFSYDVKMKEKGDIPEGYSVSREKKERFSLILESASTNQTSMYLCASSQTSGSKNEQYFGPGTRLLVL.

This clonotype came up a few times. The chain couples TRBV4-2 to TRBJ2-7, with D possibly being TRBD2 (5 bases). CDR1 is LGHNA, CDR2 YNFKEQ, per germline. The CDR3 is 16 residues long. Trimming took off 4 bases at V and 4 bases at J, with 20 bases between the two ends. The CDR3 is CASSPHDGEYGYEQYF. CDR3 DNA: TGTGCCAGCAGCCCCCATGATGGGGAGTATGGTTACGAGCAGTACTTC.

The table lists this clonotype with a few counts. The chain joins TRBV11-2 to TRBJ2-1; 10 nucleotides match TRBD1. After removal of 5 bases from V and 3 bases from J, the junction contained 7 bases not matched to a gene. Germline lookup yields CDR1 SGHAT and CDR2 FQNNGV. The CDR3 covers 16 residues. CDR3 loop: CASSLLGQGVYNEQFF. CDR3 coding DNA: TGTGCCAGCAGCCTCCTCGGACAGGGGGTCTACAATGAGCAGTTCTTC.

The V gene is TRBV6-5, the J gene TRBJ2-3; 7 nucleotides match TRBD2. The V segment lost 6 bases and the J segment 3 bases; nucleotides outside the gene matches: 12. Germline V gene data show CDR1 as MNHEY and CDR2 as SVGAGI. The CDR3 has 16 amino acids. CDR3 sequence (DNA): TGTGCCAGCAGCCGCCGCGGCGGGAGCTGGACAGATACGCAGTATTTT. Amino acid sequence: CASSRRGGSWTDTQYF.

Only a few counts were recorded for this clonotype. This chain links TRBV15 with TRBJ1-2; no reliable D call. Germline values: CDR1 LNHNV, CDR2 YYDKDF (reference sequence). The V and J ends lost 7 bases and 4 bases respectively, with 19 bases between them. The CDR3 extends over 15 amino acids. This chain's CDR3 is CATTKGYGSLYGYTF. Here the CDR3 DNA reads TGTGCCACCACTAAGGGCTATGGGTCCCTCTATGGCTACACCTTC.

The chain has TRBV27 and TRBJ2-5, with 11 bases aligning to TRBD2. V lost 5 bases and J lost 2; bases outside the gene matches: 7. Germline V gene sequence: CDR1 MNHEY, CDR2 SMNVEV (reference sequence). There are 16 residues in the CDR3. CDR3 loop: CASSLTSGREQETQYF. The DNA of the CDR3 is TGTGCCAGCAGTCTCACTAGCGGGAGAGAACAAGAGACCCAGTACTTC.

In this sample, this clonotype turned up a few times. This rearrangement joins TRBV30 to TRBJ2-7; maybe TRBD1 (6 bases). Per germline, CDR1 GTSNPN and CDR2 SVGIG (reference sequence). The CDR3 is 13 amino acids. V shed 2 bases and J shed 2 bases, with 10 bases lying between them. CDR3 nucleotides: TGTGCCTGGAGTCCGGGACATACCTACGAGCAGTACTTC. Translation: CAWSPGHTYEQYF. Drawing the rest from reference TRBV30 and TRBJ2-7, the complete variable domain is SQTIHQWPATLVQPVGSPLSLECTVEGTSNPNLYWYRQAAGRGLQLLFYSVGIGQISSEVPQNLSASRPQDRQFILSSKKLLLSDSGFYLCAWSPGHTYEQYFGPGTRLTVT.

V and J are TRBV7-6 and TRBJ2-1, with TRBD2 matching over 13 bases. Germline CDR1 SGHVS, CDR2 FNYEAQ. This CDR3 region has 19 residues. V shed 3 bases, J shed 9 bases, and the junction held 17 bases outside the gene matches. The CDR3: CASSFLLAGGPSTSGEQFF. In DNA form, the CDR3 reads TGTGCCAGCAGCTTCCTACTAGCGGGAGGGCCCTCCACTTCGGGTGAGCAGTTCTTC.

This clonotype was counted only a few times. The chain employs TRBV2 and TRBJ2-3; TRBD2 might be the D (6 bases). Germline loops: CDR1 SNHLY, CDR2 FYNNEI. The V end was cut by 4 bases, the J end by 2 bases, with 16 bases between. The CDR3 runs 16 residues. The CDR3 bases are TGTGCCAGCAGTGGGTCGAGCGGGTCGCCCACAGATACGCAGTATTTT. Protein sequence: CASSGSSGSPTDTQYF.